This T cell receptor (beta chain) appears in the sequencing data of a study of PD-1 blockade in classical Hodgkin lymphoma. Profiled with immunoSEQ multiplex PCR; TCRdb holds only in-frame clones, not every one. Of more than 140,000 clones in the sample, under 85% are singletons; the top ten hold 7% to 9.5%. CDR3 size: 13 residues. Looked up from germline, CDR1 is MNHEY and CDR2 is SVGAGI. V was clipped by 5 bases and J by 7 bases, with 14 bases between them. Exposure to brentuximab vedotin varied, and each patient had relapsed following autologous stem cell transplantation. The sequence was obtained from a human donor with classical Hodgkin lymphoma. The specimen was peripheral blood mononuclear cells (PBMCs), collected before the second cycle of nivolumab. The V gene is TRBV6-5, the J gene TRBJ2-5; weak D call: TRBD2 (7 bases). CDR3 coding DNA: TGTGCCAGCAGTCCCACAGGGAGGGGGACCCAGTACTTC. It translates to CASSPTGRGTQYF.